This T cell receptor beta chain was obtained from a study of blood T cell repertoires in COVID-19. The CDR3 covers 14 residues. Germline values: CDR1 SEHNR, CDR2 FQNEAQ (reference sequence). V lost 3 bases and J lost 5; bases outside the gene matches: 2. In the original processing: Reference gene primer amplification in the assay estimated nucleated cell counts. Generated by immunoSEQ multiplex PCR, the TCRdb table keeps only in-frame clones and is missing some. That table furnishes V, J and clone size, whereas the DNA furnished D and trimming. The repertoire consists of 260,000 or so clones, with roughly 86% occurring once and the leading ten covering roughly 2.6%.

The receptor's source is a woman in her twenties or thirties with acute COVID-19. V and J are TRBV7-9 and TRBJ1-5; 9 positions match TRBD1. Sequencing used PBMCs or T cells enriched from blood (not recorded which). The CDR3, as DNA: TGTGCCAGCAGCTTGGGACAGGGCGATCAGCCCCAGCATTTT. This translates into CASSLGQGDQPQHF.